The subject of this entry is one T cell receptor (beta chain). As yet, its antigen is unknown. This sample was taken from a study of blood T cells in healthy people across ages. A J-beta primer mix and a sample-barcoded 5' primer were used in a second PCR of about 7 to 12 cycles. TCRdb re-derived calls from the 5' RACE reads in MiXCR, one entry per CDR3 protein. The table records over 500,000 distinct CDR3 sequences, around 52% of them present only once. Study results and caveats: Higher diversity and more naive CD4+ cells were features of long-lived donors, compared to aged donors. Naive T cell percentage by flow cytometry tracked strongly with beta diversity. Roughly linearly, TCR beta diversity per million T cells fell as age increased.

Per the germline V gene, CDR1 is SGHRS and CDR2 is YFSETQ. Trimming pared 2 bases from V and 0 bases from J, leaving 11 bases between. The CDR3 length is 16 residues. The sample consisted of blood. V gene TRBV5-1 combines with J gene TRBJ2-2; D is possibly TRBD2 (6 bases). This TCR was sampled from a woman older than 75 in good health. The CDR3 nucleotides read TGCGCCAGCAGCTTCGGAGGGACGTCGAACACCGGGGAGCTGTTTTTT. Translating it yields CASSFGGTSNTGELFF.